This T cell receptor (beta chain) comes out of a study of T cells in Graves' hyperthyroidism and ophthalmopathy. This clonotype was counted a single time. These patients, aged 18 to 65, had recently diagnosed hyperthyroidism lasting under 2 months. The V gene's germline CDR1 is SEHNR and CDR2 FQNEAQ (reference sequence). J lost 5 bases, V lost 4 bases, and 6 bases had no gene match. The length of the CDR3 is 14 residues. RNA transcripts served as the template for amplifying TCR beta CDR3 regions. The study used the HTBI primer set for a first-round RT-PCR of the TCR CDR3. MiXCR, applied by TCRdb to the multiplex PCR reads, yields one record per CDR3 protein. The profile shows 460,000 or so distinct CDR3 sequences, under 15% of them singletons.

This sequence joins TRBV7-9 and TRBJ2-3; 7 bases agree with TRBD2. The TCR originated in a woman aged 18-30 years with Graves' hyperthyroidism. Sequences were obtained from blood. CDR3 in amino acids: CASSSLAEIDTQYF. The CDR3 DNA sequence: TGTGCCAGCAGCTCCCTAGCGGAGATAGATACGCAGTATTTT.